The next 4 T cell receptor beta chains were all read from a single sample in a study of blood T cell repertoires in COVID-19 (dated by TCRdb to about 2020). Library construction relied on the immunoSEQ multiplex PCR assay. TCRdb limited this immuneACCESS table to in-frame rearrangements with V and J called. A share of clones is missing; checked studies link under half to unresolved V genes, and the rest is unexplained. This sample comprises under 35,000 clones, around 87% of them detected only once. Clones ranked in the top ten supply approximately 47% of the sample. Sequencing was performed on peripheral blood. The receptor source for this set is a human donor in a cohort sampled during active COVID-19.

CDR3 DNA sequence: TGTGCCAGCTCAGCGACAGGGAGTTATGACACCGGGGAGCTGTTTTTT. It specifies CASSATGSYDTGELFF. This rearrangement joins TRBV18 to TRBJ2-2; TRBD1 matches at 7 bases. This CDR3 spans 16 amino acids. CDR1 and CDR2 (germline): KGHSH, LQKENI. Unmatched junction bases numbered 9, after V lost 5 bases and J lost 3 bases.

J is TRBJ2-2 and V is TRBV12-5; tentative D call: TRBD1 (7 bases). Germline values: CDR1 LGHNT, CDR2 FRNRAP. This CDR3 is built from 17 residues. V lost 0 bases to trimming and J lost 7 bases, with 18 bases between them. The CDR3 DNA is TGTGCTAGTGGTTTGGTATACCGGCAGGGGGAGGTCGGGGAGCTGTTTTTT. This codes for CASGLVYRQGEVGELFF. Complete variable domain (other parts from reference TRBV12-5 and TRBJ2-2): DARVTQTPRHKVTEMGQEVTMRCQPILGHNTVFWYRQTMMQGLELLAYFRNRAPLDDSGMPKDRFSAEMPDATLATLKIQPSEPRDSAVYFCASGLVYRQGEVGELFFGEGSRLTVL.

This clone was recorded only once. The CDR3 here is CASSPPTSGGPLRTQYF. The DNA of the CDR3 is TGTGCCAGCTCACCACCGACTAGCGGGGGCCCGCTGCGAACGCAGTATTTT. The V call is TRBV18, the J call TRBJ2-3; the match to TRBD2 covers 12 bases. V lost 0 bases, J lost 9 bases, and 10 bases stayed unmatched. The germline CDR1 and CDR2 sequences are KGHSH and LQKENI. The CDR3 contains 17 residues.

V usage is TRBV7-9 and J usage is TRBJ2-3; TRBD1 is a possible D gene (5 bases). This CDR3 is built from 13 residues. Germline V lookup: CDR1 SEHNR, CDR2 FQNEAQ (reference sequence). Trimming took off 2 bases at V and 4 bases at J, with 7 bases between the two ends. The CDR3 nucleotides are TGTGCCAGCAGCTTACAAGGGGCAGATACGCAGTATTTT. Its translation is CASSLQGADTQYF.